The present T cell receptor (beta chain) was sequenced within a study of shared clonotypes between healthy human individuals (dated by TCRdb to 2018 to 2020). Some background on the complete study: The cohort comprised two women and a few men aged 18 to 49 years. Blood TCR repertoires of a handful of healthy adults were deeply sequenced to estimate repertoire size and the extent of clonotype sharing between individuals. Per donor, three plates each were used for CD4 naive and CD4 memory, two for CD8 naive, and one for CD8 memory. To increase sequencing depth and limit assay-specific biases, TCR repertoire library preparation and sequencing were carried out by different laboratories using diverse techniques. Leukapheresis yielded between about 0.8 and 8.9 billion PBMCs per donor.

TCR CDR3 regions were amplified from genomic DNA by multiplex PCR using the deep immunoSEQ assay. For each cell subset, the extracted genomic DNA was distributed evenly across all wells of several immunoSEQ 96-well plates, and each plate served as one replicate. For sorted subsets, around 0.2 ug of genomic DNA, equivalent to around 31,000 T cell genomes, went into each replicate PCR. Purified libraries were measured with a Qubit 3.0 fluorometer, size-checked on a Bioanalyzer 2100, and measured again with the KAPA Library Quantification kit. Each immunoSEQ 96-well plate was sequenced on its own single-read 150-cycle Illumina NextSeq 550 flow cell. The original methods were these. Because the immunoSEQ output held only junctional sequences and lacked quality scores, the filtering could not match the filtering applied to full-length reads. Sequences were annotated with PyIR, a Python wrapper for IgBLAST v1.9, and V/J genes and CDR3 were assigned using IMGT germline references. Reads with weak V/J assignments (E-value above 1e-6), missing CDR3, stop codons, out-of-frame junctions, or ambiguous translated residues were removed. A V3J clonotype was defined by an identical inferred V gene, J gene, and CDR3 amino acid sequence. To compute the percentage overlap between repertoires, the number of shared unique clonotypes was divided by the size of the smaller repertoire. Repertoire richness was assessed with RTK rarefaction, the Chao1 estimator, and Recon v2.1 estimates of unobserved clonotypes. Generation probabilities for all TCRbeta clonotypes obtained by the gDNA method from several donors were computed using OLGA. In its TCRdb copy, this immuneACCESS table keeps in-frame sequences only and misses some clones. Where compared with another copy, unresolved V genes explain less than half of these, and the others have no known cause. V and J calls and clone size are as listed in that table; D and trimming were resolved from the DNA. The sample includes approximately 740,000 clones, with 80% to 95% observed a single time. Around 24% of the sample lies in the top ten.

The study at large found these results: Incomplete sequencing was indicated by rarefaction of sorted-subset datasets, despite the large sequencing depth. Clonotypes shared by all four sorted-subset donors showed higher generation probabilities than non-shared clonotypes. Pairwise subsampling indicated that sequencing depth was expected to affect the degree of clonotype sharing among donors. The small number of donors limited the genetic and exposure-history diversity represented. Only blood was sampled, and tissue TCR repertoires likely differ from those in blood. Naive subsets generally had larger estimated clonotype richness than memory subsets. About 5% of naive CD4, 3% to 4% of naive CD8, 2.3% of memory CD4, and more than 0.35% of memory CD8 clonotypes were shared across four donors.

Taken from the germline V gene, the CDR1 and CDR2 loops are SQVTM and ANQGSEA. The CDR3, cysteine through phenylalanine, is 15 amino acids long. Left in the record is the CDR3 DNA by itself, 45 bases read in frame from the first base. V loses 4 bases at its end and J loses 2 bases; junction bases beyond the gene matches: 9. With respect to this clone: Its antigen target is currently unknown. One base away there is no much larger clone; base qualities are not given.

CD8 naive samples consisted of CD45RO-negative cells that were positively selected for CCR7, yielding a CD45RA+CCR7+ population without TemRA cells. The donors were healthy, HIV-negative adults with no recently reported acute infections or vaccinations. All donors were Caucasian adults living in Nashville, Tennessee, USA. Blood was collected by leukapheresis, and PBMCs were isolated by Ficoll-Histopaque density gradient centrifugation and then cryopreserved in liquid nitrogen vapor phase. Analytical flow cytometry was used to check the purity and quantity of each magnetically sorted T cell population. From each sorted fraction, genomic DNA was isolated and quantified by UV absorbance on a Nanodrop 2000c.

The receptor's source is a young man in good health. The chain is assembled from TRBV29-1 and TRBJ2-7, and 9 bases in between align with TRBD2. Sequenced input: naive CD8+ T cells sorted from blood. Explained via the paper, the cell subset or site label denotes: CD45RA+CCR7+. The CDR3 is CSVGGSGTSTYEQYF. The DNA sequence is given as TGCAGCGTTGGGGGGTCGGGGACTAGCACCTACGAGCAGTACTTC.